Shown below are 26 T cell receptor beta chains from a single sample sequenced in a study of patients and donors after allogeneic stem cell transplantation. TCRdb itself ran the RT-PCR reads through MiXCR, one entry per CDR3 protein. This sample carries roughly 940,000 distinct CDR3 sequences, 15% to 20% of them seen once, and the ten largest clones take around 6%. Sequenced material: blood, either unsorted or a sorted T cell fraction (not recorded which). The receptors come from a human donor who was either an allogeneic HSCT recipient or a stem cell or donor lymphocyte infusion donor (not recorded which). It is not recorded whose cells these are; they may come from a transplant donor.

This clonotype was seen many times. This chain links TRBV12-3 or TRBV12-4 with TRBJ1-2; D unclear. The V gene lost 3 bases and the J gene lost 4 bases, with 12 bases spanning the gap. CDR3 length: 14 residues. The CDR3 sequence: CASSFRGSPYGYTF. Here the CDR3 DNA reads TGTGCCAGCAGTTTTCGCGGGAGCCCCTATGGCTACACCTTC.

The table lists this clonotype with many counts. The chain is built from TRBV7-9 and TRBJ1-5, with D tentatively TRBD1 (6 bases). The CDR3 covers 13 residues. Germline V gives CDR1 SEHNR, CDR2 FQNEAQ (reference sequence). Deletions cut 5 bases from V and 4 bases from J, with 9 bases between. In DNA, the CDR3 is TGTGCCAGCAGCCAACAGGGAAATCAGCCCCAGCATTTT. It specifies CASSQQGNQPQHF.

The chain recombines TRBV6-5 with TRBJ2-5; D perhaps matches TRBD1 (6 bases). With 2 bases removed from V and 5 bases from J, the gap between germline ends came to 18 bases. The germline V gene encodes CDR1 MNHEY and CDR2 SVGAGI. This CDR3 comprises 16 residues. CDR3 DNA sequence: TGTGCCAGCAGTTACGGGGCAGGGGCTGGCCTGGAGACCCAGTACTTC. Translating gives CASSYGAGAGLETQYF.

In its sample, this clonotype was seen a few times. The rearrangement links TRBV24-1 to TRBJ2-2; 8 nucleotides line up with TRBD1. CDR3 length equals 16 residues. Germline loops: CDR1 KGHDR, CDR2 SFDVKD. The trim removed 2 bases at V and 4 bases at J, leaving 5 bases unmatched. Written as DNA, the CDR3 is TGTGCCACCAGTGATTATCGGACAGGGACCACCGGGGAGCTGTTTTTT. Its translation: CATSDYRTGTTGELFF.

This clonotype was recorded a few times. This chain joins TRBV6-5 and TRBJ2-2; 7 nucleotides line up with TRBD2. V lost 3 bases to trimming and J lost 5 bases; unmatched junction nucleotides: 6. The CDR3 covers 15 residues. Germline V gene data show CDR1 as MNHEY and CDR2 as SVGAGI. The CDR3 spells CASSYSVGGTGELFF. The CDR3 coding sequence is TGTGCCAGCAGTTATTCCGTGGGGGGGACCGGGGAGCTGTTTTTT.

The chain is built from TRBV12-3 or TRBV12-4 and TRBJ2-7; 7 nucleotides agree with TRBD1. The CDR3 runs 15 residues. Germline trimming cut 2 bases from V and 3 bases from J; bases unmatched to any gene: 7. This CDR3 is CASSLIQGFYYEQYF. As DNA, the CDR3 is TGTGCCAGCAGTTTAATACAGGGGTTTTACTACGAGCAGTACTTC.

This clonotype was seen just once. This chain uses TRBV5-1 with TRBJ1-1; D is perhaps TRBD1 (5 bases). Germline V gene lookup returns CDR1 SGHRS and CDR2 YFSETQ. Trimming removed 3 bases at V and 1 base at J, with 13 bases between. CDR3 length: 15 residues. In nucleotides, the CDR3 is TGCGCCAGCAGCTCATTAACGACAGCGAACACTGAAGCTTTCTTT. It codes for CASSSLTTANTEAFF.

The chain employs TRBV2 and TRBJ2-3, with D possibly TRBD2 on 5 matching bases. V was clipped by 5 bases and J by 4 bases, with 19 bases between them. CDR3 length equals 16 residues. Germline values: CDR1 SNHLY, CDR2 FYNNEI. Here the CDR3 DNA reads TGTGCCAGCAGTCGCTCAAGGGAGATTCATCCAGATACGCAGTATTTT. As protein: CASSRSREIHPDTQYF.

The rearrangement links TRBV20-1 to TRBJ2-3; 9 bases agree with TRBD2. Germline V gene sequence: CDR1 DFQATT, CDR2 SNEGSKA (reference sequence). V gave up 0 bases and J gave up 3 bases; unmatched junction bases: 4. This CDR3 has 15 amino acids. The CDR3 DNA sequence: TGCAGTGCTAGAGATGTAGCGGGAGTTACAGATACGCAGTATTTT. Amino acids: CSARDVAGVTDTQYF.

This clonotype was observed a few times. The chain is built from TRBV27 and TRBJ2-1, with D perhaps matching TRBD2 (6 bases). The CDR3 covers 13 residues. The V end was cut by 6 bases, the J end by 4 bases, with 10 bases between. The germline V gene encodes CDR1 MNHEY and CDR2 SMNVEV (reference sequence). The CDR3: CASRTLAYNEQFF. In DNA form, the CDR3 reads TGTGCCAGCAGAACCCTAGCGTACAATGAGCAGTTCTTC.

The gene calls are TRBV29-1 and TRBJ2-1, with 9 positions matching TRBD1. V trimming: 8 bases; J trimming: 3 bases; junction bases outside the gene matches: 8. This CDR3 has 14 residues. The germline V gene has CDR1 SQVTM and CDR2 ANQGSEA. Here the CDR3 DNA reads TGCAGCCACCAAGGGGACAGGGTCTACAATGAGCAGTTCTTC. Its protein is CSHQGDRVYNEQFF.

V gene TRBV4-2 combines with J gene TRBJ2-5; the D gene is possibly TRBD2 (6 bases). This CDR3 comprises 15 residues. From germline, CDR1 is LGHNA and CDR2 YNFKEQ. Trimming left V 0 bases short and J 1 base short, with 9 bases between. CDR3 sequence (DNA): TGTGCCAGCAGCCAAGATCGGGGGTCCCAAGAGACCCAGTACTTC. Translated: CASSQDRGSQETQYF.

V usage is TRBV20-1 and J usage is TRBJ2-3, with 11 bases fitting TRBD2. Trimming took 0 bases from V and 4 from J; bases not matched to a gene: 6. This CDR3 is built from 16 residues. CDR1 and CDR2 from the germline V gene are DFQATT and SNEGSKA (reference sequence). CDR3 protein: CSARDGTSGPADTQYF. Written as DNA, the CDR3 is TGCAGTGCTAGAGATGGGACTAGCGGCCCCGCAGATACGCAGTATTTT.

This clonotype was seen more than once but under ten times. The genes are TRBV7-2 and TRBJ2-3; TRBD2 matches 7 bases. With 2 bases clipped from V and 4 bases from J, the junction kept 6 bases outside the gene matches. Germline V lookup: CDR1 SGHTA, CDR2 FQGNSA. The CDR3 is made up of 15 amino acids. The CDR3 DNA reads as TGTGCCAGCAGCTTACGGTCTCGGGGGGCAGATACGCAGTATTTT. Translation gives CASSLRSRGADTQYF.

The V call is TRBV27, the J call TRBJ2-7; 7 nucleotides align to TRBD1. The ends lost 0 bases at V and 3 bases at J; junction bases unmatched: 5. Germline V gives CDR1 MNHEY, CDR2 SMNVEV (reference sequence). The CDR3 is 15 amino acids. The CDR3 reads CASSLSTGSLYEQYF. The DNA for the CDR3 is TGTGCCAGCAGTTTATCGACAGGGTCCCTCTACGAGCAGTACTTC.

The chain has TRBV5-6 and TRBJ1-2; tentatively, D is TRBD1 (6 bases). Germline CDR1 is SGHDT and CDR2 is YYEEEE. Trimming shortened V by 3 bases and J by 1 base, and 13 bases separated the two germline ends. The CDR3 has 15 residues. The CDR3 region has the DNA TGTGCCAGCAGCTGGAGACAGGCCGGTAACTATGGCTACACCTTC. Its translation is CASSWRQAGNYGYTF.

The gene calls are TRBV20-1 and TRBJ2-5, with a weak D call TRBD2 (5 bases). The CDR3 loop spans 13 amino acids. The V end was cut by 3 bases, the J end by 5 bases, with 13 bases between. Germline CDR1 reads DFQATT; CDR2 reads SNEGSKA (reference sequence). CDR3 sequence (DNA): TGCAGTGCTAGTATGGTCACGGGGGAGACCCAGTACTTC. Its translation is CSASMVTGETQYF.

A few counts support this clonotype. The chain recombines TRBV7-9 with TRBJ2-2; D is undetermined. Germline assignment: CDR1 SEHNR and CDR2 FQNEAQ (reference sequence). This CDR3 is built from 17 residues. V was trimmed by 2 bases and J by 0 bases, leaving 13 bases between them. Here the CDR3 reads CASSLIGPPPNTGELFF. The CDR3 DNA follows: TGTGCCAGCAGCTTAATCGGTCCACCCCCGAACACCGGGGAGCTGTTTTTT.

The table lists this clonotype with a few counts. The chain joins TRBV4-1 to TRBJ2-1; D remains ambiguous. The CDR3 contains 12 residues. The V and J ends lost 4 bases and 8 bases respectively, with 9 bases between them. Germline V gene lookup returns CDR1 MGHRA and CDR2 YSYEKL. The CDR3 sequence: CASSRSGDEQFF. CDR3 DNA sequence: TGCGCCAGCAGCCGCTCTGGAGATGAGCAGTTCTTC.

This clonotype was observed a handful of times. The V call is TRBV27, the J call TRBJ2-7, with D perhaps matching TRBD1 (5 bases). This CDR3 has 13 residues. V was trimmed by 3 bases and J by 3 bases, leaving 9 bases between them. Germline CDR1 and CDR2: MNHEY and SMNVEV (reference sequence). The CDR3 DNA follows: TGTGCCAGCAGTTTCTCAGGGCTCTACGAGCAGTACTTC. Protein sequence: CASSFSGLYEQYF.

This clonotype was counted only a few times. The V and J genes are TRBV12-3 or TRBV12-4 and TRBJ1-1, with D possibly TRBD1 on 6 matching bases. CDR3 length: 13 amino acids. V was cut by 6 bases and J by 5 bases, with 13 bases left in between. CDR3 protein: CASSLQGVTEAFF. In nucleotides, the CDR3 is TGTGCCAGCAGCTTACAGGGTGTTACTGAAGCTTTCTTT.

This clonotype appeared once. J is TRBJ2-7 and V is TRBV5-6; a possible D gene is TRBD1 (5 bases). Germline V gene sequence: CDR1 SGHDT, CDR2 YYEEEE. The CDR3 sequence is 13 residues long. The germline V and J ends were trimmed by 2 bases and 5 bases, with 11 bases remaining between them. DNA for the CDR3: TGTGCCAGCAGCTTAGGCAGGGCCCACGAGCAGTACTTC. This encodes CASSLGRAHEQYF.

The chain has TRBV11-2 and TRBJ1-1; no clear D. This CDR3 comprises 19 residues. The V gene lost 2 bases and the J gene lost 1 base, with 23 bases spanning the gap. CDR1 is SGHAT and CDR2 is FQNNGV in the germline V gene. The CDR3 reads CASSLSTLEWRGRNTEAFF. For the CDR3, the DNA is TGTGCCAGCAGCTTATCTACCCTAGAATGGCGAGGGCGGAACACTGAAGCTTTCTTT. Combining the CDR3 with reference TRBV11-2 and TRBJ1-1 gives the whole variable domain EAGVAQSPRYKIIEKRQSVAFWCNPISGHATLYWYQQILGQGPKLLIQFQNNGVVDDSQLPKDRFSAERLKGVDSTLKIQPAKLEDSAVYLCASSLSTLEWRGRNTEAFFGQGTRLTVV.

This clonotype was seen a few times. CDR3 region: CASSELNTGAYNEQFF. CDR3 nucleotide sequence: TGTGCCAGCAGTGAACTGAATACGGGGGCCTACAATGAGCAGTTCTTC. The V and J genes are TRBV25-1 and TRBJ2-1; D possibly corresponds to TRBD2 (6 bases). Germline lookup yields CDR1 MGHDK and CDR2 SYGVNS. The CDR3 is 16 amino acids. V dropped 2 bases and J dropped 2 bases, with 13 bases sitting between them.

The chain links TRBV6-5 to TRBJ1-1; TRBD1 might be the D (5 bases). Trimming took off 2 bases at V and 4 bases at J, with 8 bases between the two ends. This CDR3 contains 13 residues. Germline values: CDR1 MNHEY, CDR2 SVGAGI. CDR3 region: CASSYVQGTEAFF. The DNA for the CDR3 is TGTGCCAGCAGTTACGTCCAGGGCACTGAAGCTTTCTTT.

The CDR3 sequence: CASGGGLMNTEAFF. In DNA, the CDR3 is TGCGCCAGCGGGGGGGGGCTGATGAACACTGAAGCTTTCTTT. This chain links TRBV5-1 with TRBJ1-1; a weak D match, TRBD1 (6 bases). The V end lost 7 bases, the J end lost 0 bases, and 13 bases lay between the germline ends. The CDR3 extends over 14 amino acids. The germline gives CDR1 SGHRS, CDR2 YFSETQ.